This is a list of T cell receptor beta chains from one sample in a study of technical replicates of blood from a few donors. The method was immunoSEQ multiplex PCR; TCRdb's version includes in-frame clones alone and lacks a portion of them. The data contain about 94,000 clones, 95% to 97% of them singletons. Sequenced sample: T cells isolated from PBMCs. The receptors here all came from a human donor in good health. CDR3s include the opening cysteine and the closing phenylalanine or tryptophan. Each record gives: J gene, D gene, V gene, clone size, CDR3 protein, CDR3 DNA. D genes are given only for firm matches. Not all rows give a size; the values are once, few, many and, for expanded clones, a class.

J gene: TRBJ1-1
D gene: NA
V gene: TRBV18
clone size: NA
CDR3 protein: CASSKKTDTEAFF
CDR3 DNA: TGTGCCAGCTCAAAAAAGACAGACACTGAAGCTTTCTTT

J gene: TRBJ2-5
D gene: NA
V gene: TRBV14
clone size: NA
CDR3 protein: CASSQVAGRETQYF
CDR3 DNA: TGTGCCAGCAGCCAAGTAGCAGGGCGAGAGACCCAGTACTTC

J gene: TRBJ2-3
D gene: TRBD2
V gene: TRBV10-3
clone size: NA
CDR3 protein: CAISEGASGNTQYF
CDR3 DNA: TGTGCCATCAGTGAAGGGGCTAGCGGGAATACGCAGTATTTT

J gene: TRBJ2-7
D gene: NA
V gene: TRBV9
clone size: NA
CDR3 protein: CASSVGGQSYEQYF
CDR3 DNA: TGTGCCAGCAGCGTAGGGGGGCAGTCCTACGAGCAGTACTTC

J gene: TRBJ1-5
D gene: NA
V gene: TRBV4-3
clone size: once
CDR3 protein: CASSQDFDGEGDQPQHF
CDR3 DNA: TGCGCCAGCAGCCAAGATTTCGATGGCGAGGGGGATCAGCCCCAGCATTTT

J gene: TRBJ2-7
D gene: NA
V gene: TRBV7-2
clone size: NA
CDR3 protein: CASSLEGAAYEQYF
CDR3 DNA: TGTGCCAGCAGCTTAGAGGGAGCAGCCTACGAGCAGTACTTC

J gene: TRBJ2-1
D gene: NA
V gene: TRBV2
clone size: once
CDR3 protein: CASSESGPPHKDLNEQFF
CDR3 DNA: TGTGCCAGCAGTGAAAGTGGGCCGCCGCATAAAGACCTCAATGAGCAGTTCTTC

J gene: TRBJ1-2
D gene: NA
V gene: TRBV19
clone size: NA
CDR3 protein: CASSIDLSQNYGYTF
CDR3 DNA: TGTGCCAGTAGTATAGATCTATCGCAAAACTATGGCTACACCTTC

J gene: TRBJ2-7
D gene: TRBD1
V gene: TRBV28
clone size: once
CDR3 protein: CASSPYKRQGFIYF
CDR3 DNA: TGTGCCAGCAGTCCCTACAAAAGACAGGGTTTCATATACTTC

J gene: TRBJ2-3
D gene: NA
V gene: TRBV28
clone size: NA
CDR3 protein: CASSFPGAQYF
CDR3 DNA: TGTGCCAGCAGTTTCCCCGGGGCGCAGTATTTT

J gene: TRBJ1-2
D gene: TRBD1
V gene: TRBV28
clone size: NA
CDR3 protein: CASSLRTGQPFNYGYTF
CDR3 DNA: TGTGCCAGCAGTTTAAGGACAGGGCAGCCCTTTAACTATGGCTACACCTTC

J gene: TRBJ1-2
D gene: TRBD1
V gene: TRBV7-2
clone size: NA
CDR3 protein: CASSLSGGQGYTF
CDR3 DNA: TGTGCCAGCAGCTTATCAGGGGGCCAAGGCTACACCTTC

J gene: TRBJ2-6
D gene: TRBD1
V gene: TRBV5-6
clone size: NA
CDR3 protein: CASSTGTGEVGANVLTF
CDR3 DNA: TGTGCCAGCAGTACCGGGACAGGGGAAGTTGGGGCCAACGTCCTGACTTTC

J gene: TRBJ2-7
D gene: TRBD2
V gene: TRBV5-4
clone size: once
CDR3 protein: CASRRTSGSEQYF
CDR3 DNA: TGTGCCAGCAGGCGGACTAGCGGGAGTGAGCAGTACTTC

J gene: TRBJ2-3
D gene: TRBD1
V gene: TRBV7-6
clone size: NA
CDR3 protein: CASSLGQGFSTDTQYF
CDR3 DNA: TGTGCCAGCAGCTTAGGACAGGGTTTTAGCACAGATACGCAGTATTTT

J gene: TRBJ1-2
D gene: NA
V gene: TRBV13
clone size: NA
CDR3 protein: CASSPSGESDGYTF
CDR3 DNA: TGTGCCAGCAGCCCGTCGGGGGAGAGCGATGGCTACACCTTC

J gene: TRBJ2-7
D gene: NA
V gene: TRBV27
clone size: NA
CDR3 protein: CASRTQGLPYEQYF
CDR3 DNA: TGTGCCAGCAGGACACAGGGATTGCCCTACGAGCAGTACTTC

J gene: TRBJ2-4
D gene: NA
V gene: TRBV4-1
clone size: once
CDR3 protein: CASSQDAAGSRGDIQYF
CDR3 DNA: TGCGCCAGCAGCCAAGATGCGGCGGGATCGCGCGGGGACATTCAGTACTTC

J gene: TRBJ2-5
D gene: NA
V gene: TRBV5-1
clone size: NA
CDR3 protein: CASREQPQETQYF
CDR3 DNA: TGCGCCAGCAGGGAACAGCCCCAAGAGACCCAGTACTTC

J gene: TRBJ1-1
D gene: NA
V gene: TRBV6-5
clone size: NA
CDR3 protein: CASIRDTEAFF
CDR3 DNA: TGTGCCAGCATTCGAGACACTGAAGCTTTCTTT

J gene: TRBJ2-2
D gene: TRBD1
V gene: TRBV6-6
clone size: once
CDR3 protein: CATSSTGGYTGELFF
CDR3 DNA: TGTGCCACCTCCTCGACAGGGGGCTATACCGGGGAGCTGTTTTTT

J gene: TRBJ1-2
D gene: NA
V gene: TRBV7-2
clone size: NA
CDR3 protein: CASSFQVSDGYTF
CDR3 DNA: TGTGCCAGCAGCTTCCAGGTCTCGGATGGCTACACCTTC

J gene: TRBJ1-1
D gene: NA
V gene: TRBV2
clone size: NA
CDR3 protein: CASTAGEIVMNTEAFF
CDR3 DNA: TGTGCCAGCACCGCTGGTGAGATCGTGATGAACACTGAAGCTTTCTTT

J gene: TRBJ2-5
D gene: TRBD2
V gene: TRBV4-1
clone size: NA
CDR3 protein: CASSLTSWGLAGETQYF
CDR3 DNA: TGCGCCAGCAGCCTTACATCCTGGGGACTAGCTGGAGAGACCCAGTACTTC

J gene: TRBJ2-1
D gene: NA
V gene: TRBV5-1
clone size: NA
CDR3 protein: CASSLFGSGDEQFF
CDR3 DNA: TGCGCCAGCAGCTTGTTCGGGAGTGGGGATGAGCAGTTCTTC

J gene: TRBJ1-2
D gene: NA
V gene: TRBV4-1
clone size: NA
CDR3 protein: CASSQDGGYGYTF
CDR3 DNA: TGCGCCAGCAGCCAAGACGGGGGCTATGGCTACACCTTC

J gene: TRBJ1-2
D gene: NA
V gene: TRBV5-1
clone size: NA
CDR3 protein: CASSLDSNYGYTF
CDR3 DNA: TGCGCCAGCAGCTTGGACAGTAACTATGGCTACACCTTC

J gene: TRBJ2-5
D gene: NA
V gene: TRBV6-1
clone size: NA
CDR3 protein: CASSATVETQYF
CDR3 DNA: TGTGCCAGCAGTGCCACGGTGGAGACCCAGTACTTC

J gene: TRBJ2-5
D gene: NA
V gene: TRBV30
clone size: NA
CDR3 protein: CANDRLQETQYF
CDR3 DNA: TGTGCCAACGACAGGTTACAAGAGACCCAGTACTTC

J gene: TRBJ2-1
D gene: NA
V gene: TRBV9
clone size: NA
CDR3 protein: CASSVDVYYEQFF
CDR3 DNA: TGTGCCAGCAGCGTAGACGTTTACTATGAGCAGTTCTTC

J gene: TRBJ2-3
D gene: TRBD2
V gene: TRBV9
clone size: NA
CDR3 protein: CASSVASGSTTDTQYF
CDR3 DNA: TGTGCCAGCAGCGTGGCTAGCGGGTCTACAACAGATACGCAGTATTTT

J gene: TRBJ2-1
D gene: NA
V gene: TRBV9
clone size: NA
CDR3 protein: CASSVAGAYNEQFF
CDR3 DNA: TGTGCCAGCAGCGTAGCGGGAGCGTATAATGAGCAGTTCTTC

J gene: TRBJ2-2
D gene: TRBD1
V gene: TRBV7-9
clone size: NA
CDR3 protein: CASSSRTGVAGELFF
CDR3 DNA: TGTGCCAGCAGCTCCCGGACAGGCGTGGCCGGGGAGCTGTTTTTT

J gene: TRBJ2-7
D gene: TRBD2
V gene: TRBV19
clone size: NA
CDR3 protein: CASSIGWTSGPLQYF
CDR3 DNA: TGTGCCAGTAGTATAGGTTGGACTAGCGGGCCTCTGCAGTACTTC

J gene: TRBJ2-7
D gene: TRBD2
V gene: TRBV11-1
clone size: NA
CDR3 protein: CASSLGLGLAGGRYEQYF
CDR3 DNA: TGTGCCAGCAGCTTAGGTCTTGGACTAGCGGGAGGCCGCTACGAGCAGTACTTC

J gene: TRBJ1-2
D gene: TRBD1
V gene: TRBV28
clone size: NA
CDR3 protein: CASSSSDRGYGYTF
CDR3 DNA: TGTGCCAGCAGTTCTTCAGACAGGGGATATGGCTACACCTTC